These 16 T cell receptor beta chains came from one sample sequenced in a study of T cell responses to AZD1222 COVID-19 vaccine. The method was immunoSEQ multiplex PCR; TCRdb's version includes in-frame clones alone and lacks a portion of them. The table records roughly 120,000 clones, around 90% of them present only once. The specimen was peripheral blood, collected on day 0 of AZD1222 vaccination. The receptors originated from an adult in good health.

The genes are TRBV6-4 and TRBJ1-2; TRBD1 agrees at 11 bases. The CDR3 runs to 14 residues. V trimming: 6 bases; J trimming: 5 bases; junction bases outside the gene matches: 5. Looked up from germline, CDR1 is MRHNA and CDR2 is SNTAGT. The CDR3 sequence is CASRPGQGVYGYTF. CDR3 nucleotide sequence: TGTGCCAGCAGACCGGGACAGGGGGTTTATGGCTACACCTTC.

The chain uses TRBV6-2 or TRBV6-3 and TRBJ1-2; D is ambiguous. The length of the CDR3 is 15 residues. V was trimmed by 1 base and J by 8 bases, leaving 17 bases between them. Germline CDR1 is MNHEY and CDR2 is SVGEGT. Here the CDR3 reads CASSYFAAGFGGYTF. CDR3 nucleotide sequence: TGTGCCAGCAGTTACTTCGCCGCTGGCTTCGGAGGCTACACCTTC.

V usage is TRBV2 and J usage is TRBJ2-3; 12 bases line up with TRBD2. This CDR3 has 17 amino acids. V was clipped by 6 bases and J by 0 bases; unmatched bases: 7. CDR1 SNHLY and CDR2 FYNNEI come from the germline V gene. This chain's CDR3 is CASRPGLAGPSTDTQYF. CDR3 DNA: TGTGCCAGCAGACCGGGACTAGCGGGTCCCAGCACAGATACGCAGTATTTT.

The rearrangement joins TRBV5-5 to TRBJ2-7; TRBD2 might be the D (6 bases). This CDR3 has 15 amino acids. V shed 0 bases and J shed 2 bases, with 12 bases lying between them. Germline lookup yields CDR1 SGHKS and CDR2 YYEKEE (reference sequence). The CDR3: CASSLGGGSPYEQYF. CDR3 sequence (DNA): TGTGCCAGCAGCTTGGGTGGGGGGAGCCCCTACGAGCAGTACTTC.

The chain joins TRBV27 to TRBJ2-2; the D gene is possibly TRBD2 (5 bases). The ends were cut back, 6 bases at V and 7 bases at J, with 15 bases in the middle. Germline V gene lookup returns CDR1 MNHEY and CDR2 SMNVEV (reference sequence). CDR3 size: 14 residues. The CDR3, as DNA: TGTGCCAGCAGGGACTCGCAAATTGTCGGGGAGCTGTTTTTT. Protein product: CASRDSQIVGELFF.

This clone appeared a few times. V usage is TRBV19 and J usage is TRBJ2-1; 10 bases map to TRBD2. The CDR3 length is 19 residues. The germline CDR1 and CDR2 sequences are LNHDA and SQIVND (reference sequence). Unmatched junction bases numbered 10, after V lost 2 bases and J lost 0 bases. The CDR3 DNA sequence: TGTGCCAGTAGTATATCCCAGGGACTAGCGCGGAGCTCCTACAATGAGCAGTTCTTC. Encoded protein: CASSISQGLARSSYNEQFF.

This chain connects TRBV5-1 to TRBJ2-7; D may match TRBD1 or TRBD2 (5 bases each). Germline CDR1 reads SGHRS; CDR2 reads YFSETQ. The CDR3 runs to 14 residues. V was clipped by 0 bases and J by 6 bases, with 13 bases between them. CDR3 in amino acids: CASSLERPGTEQYF. CDR3 DNA: TGCGCCAGCAGCTTGGAACGTCCCGGGACCGAGCAGTACTTC.

This clone occurred once. The chain combines TRBV15 with TRBJ1-5, with D unclear. CDR1 is LNHNV, CDR2 YYDKDF, per germline (reference sequence). The V and J ends lost 6 bases and 3 bases respectively, with 12 bases between them. The length of the CDR3 is 14 residues. CDR3 sequence (DNA): TGTGCCACCAGGAAGTCGGGTTTCAATCAGCCCCAGCATTTT. It is translated as CATRKSGFNQPQHF.

This clone has only one observation. The V gene is TRBV6-5, the J gene TRBJ1-3; D gene uncertain. This CDR3 spans 14 amino acids. CDR1 and CDR2 from the germline V gene are MNHEY and SVGAGI. Trimming took 6 bases from V and 2 from J, leaving 11 bases between them. The CDR3 nucleotides read TGTGCCAGCAGGGCAGCCGGGACTGGAAACACCATATATTTT. It is translated as CASRAAGTGNTIYF.

The chain links TRBV4-1 to TRBJ2-3, with 10 bases lining up with TRBD2. The germline gives CDR1 MGHRA, CDR2 YSYEKL. V gave up 4 bases and J gave up 7 bases; unmatched junction bases: 11. The CDR3 is 16 residues long. The CDR3: CASSPIKASGSYTQYF. CDR3 sequence (DNA): TGCGCCAGCAGCCCAATCAAGGCTAGCGGGAGCTATACGCAGTATTTT.

The rearrangement links TRBV28 to TRBJ1-2; 7 bases are shared with TRBD1. The CDR3 sequence is 15 residues long. From germline, CDR1 is MDHEN and CDR2 SYDVKM. V shed 4 bases and J 4 bases; nucleotides not matched to a gene: 9. The CDR3 DNA follows: TGTGCCAGCAGTTCACCGACAGGGTTGGGCTATGGCTACACCTTC. Its translation: CASSSPTGLGYGYTF.

The count of this clone is one. J is TRBJ2-2 and V is TRBV9; D gene unclear. Germline CDR1 reads SGDLS; CDR2 reads YYNGEE. CDR3 length: 16 residues. Trimming stripped 0 bases from V and 0 bases from J, with 9 bases between. This CDR3 reads CASSVEQNTNTGELFF. As DNA, the CDR3 is TGTGCCAGCAGCGTAGAACAGAATACGAACACCGGGGAGCTGTTTTTT.

This chain joins TRBV9 and TRBJ2-5; D remains ambiguous. Germline CDR1 and CDR2: SGDLS and YYNGEE. The CDR3 is 13 residues long. V was cut by 0 bases and J by 7 bases, with 10 bases left in between. The CDR3 DNA sequence: TGTGCCAGCAGCGTAGGGGAACAACGGACCCAGTACTTC. This translates into CASSVGEQRTQYF.

The rearrangement uses TRBV7-2 and TRBJ2-2, with 7 bases identical to TRBD2. Germline lookup yields CDR1 SGHTA and CDR2 FQGNSA. V trimming: 6 bases; J trimming: 5 bases; junction bases outside the gene matches: 9. The CDR3 totals 15 residues. CDR3 loop: CASRPPGGGTGELFF. Written as DNA, the CDR3 is TGTGCCAGCAGACCCCCTGGCGGGGGTACCGGGGAGCTGTTTTTT.

Here the CDR3 reads CASSTRQGDGYTF. The CDR3 DNA is TGTGCCAGCAGCACCAGACAGGGCGATGGCTACACCTTC. J is TRBJ1-2 and V is TRBV7-2; 7 positions agree with TRBD1. This CDR3 comprises 13 residues. V lost 5 bases to trimming and J lost 6 bases; unmatched junction nucleotides: 6. Germline CDR1 SGHTA, CDR2 FQGNSA. The full variable domain, its missing parts supplied by reference TRBV7-2 and TRBJ1-2, is GAGVSQSPSNKVTEKGKDVELRCDPISGHTALYWYRQSLGQGLEFLIYFQGNSAPDKSGLPSDRFSAERTGGSVSTLTIQRTQQEDSAVYLCASSTRQGDGYTFGSGTRLTVV.

This chain joins TRBV7-3 and TRBJ2-2, with a possible D match to TRBD2 (5 bases). CDR1 is SGHTA and CDR2 is FQGTGA in the germline V gene. This CDR3 region has 15 residues. Trimming took off 5 bases at V and 0 bases at J, with 10 bases between the two ends. CDR3 DNA: TGTGCCAGCAGCCTAATGGGAGCGAACACCGGGGAGCTGTTTTTT. It is translated as CASSLMGANTGELFF.